Following are 26 T cell receptor beta chains from one sample sequenced in a study of long-term antiretroviral therapy in people with HIV. Investigators performed immunoSEQ version v3.0 at survey level. Sequenced by immunoSEQ multiplex PCR; TCRdb stores in-frame clones only, minus some. In the table there are approximately 9,400 clones, around 78% of which are singletons. The material sequenced was unsorted PBMCs, taken 0.6 years before starting antiretroviral therapy. Every receptor here comes from a man in his forties or fifties with HIV.

The V call is TRBV6-1, the J call TRBJ2-7; 7 bases match TRBD1. V was pared by 5 bases and J by 2 bases, with 9 bases of the junction left unmatched. CDR1 is MNHNS, CDR2 SASEGT, per germline. This CDR3 has 15 residues. The CDR3 nucleotides read TGTGCCAGCAGTCTGGACAGGTTAGGTACCTACGAGCAGTACTTC. This encodes CASSLDRLGTYEQYF.

The V and J genes are TRBV6-5 and TRBJ1-1; 8 bases map to TRBD1. The CDR3 totals 14 residues. Germline V gives CDR1 MNHEY, CDR2 SVGAGI. After removal of 4 bases from V and 5 bases from J, the junction contained 6 bases not matched to a gene. The CDR3 protein is CASSSEDRVTEAFF. In nucleotides, the CDR3 is TGTGCCAGCAGTTCCGAGGACAGGGTGACTGAAGCTTTCTTT.

The chain joins TRBV10-1 to TRBJ1-3; no clear D. This CDR3 has 15 amino acids. V dropped 0 bases and J dropped 4 bases, with 10 bases sitting between them. Germline V gene lookup returns CDR1 WNHNN and CDR2 SYGVQD (reference sequence). The CDR3 DNA sequence: TGCGCCAGCAGTGAGTCGGGCGGGCGCGGAAACACCATATATTTT. Its translation is CASSESGGRGNTIYF.

The rearrangement uses TRBV5-1 and TRBJ2-3; 7 nucleotides agree with TRBD2. CDR3 length equals 16 residues. Trimming cost V 0 bases and J 0 bases; bases outside gene matches: 4. Germline V gene lookup returns CDR1 SGHRS and CDR2 YFSETQ. In DNA, the CDR3 is TGCGCCAGCAGCTTGGGGGACTACGCCAGCACAGATACGCAGTATTTT. This encodes CASSLGDYASTDTQYF.

V gene TRBV4-1 combines with J gene TRBJ1-2, with TRBD1 matching over 7 bases. The CDR3 covers 15 residues. V shed 3 bases and J 2 bases; nucleotides not matched to a gene: 6. Germline V gene data show CDR1 as MGHRA and CDR2 as YSYEKL. DNA for the CDR3: TGCGCCAGCAGCCACGTCGCGACAGGGAACTATGGCTACACCTTC. This codes for CASSHVATGNYGYTF.

The chain uses TRBV29-1 and TRBJ1-1; the D is unclear. V dropped 4 bases and J dropped 1 base, with 4 bases sitting between them. Germline assignment: CDR1 SQVTM and CDR2 ANQGSEA. The CDR3 length is 11 residues. The CDR3 loop reads CSVGRNTEAFF. The CDR3 DNA reads TGCAGCGTTGGTAGGAACACTGAAGCTTTCTTT.

This clone appeared a few times. This chain links TRBV27 with TRBJ1-6; D may be TRBD1 (5 bases). Trimming cost V 3 bases and J 7 bases, with 10 bases left between them. The CDR3 consists of 14 residues. Per germline, CDR1 MNHEY and CDR2 SMNVEV (reference sequence). The CDR3 sequence: CASSFGTGNSPLHF. The DNA of the CDR3 is TGTGCCAGCAGTTTCGGGACTGGGAATTCACCCCTCCACTTT.

V usage is TRBV11-2 and J usage is TRBJ2-6; possible D gene TRBD2, 5 bases. CDR1 and CDR2 (germline): SGHAT, FQNNGV. V lost 3 bases and J lost 2, with 14 bases in between. The CDR3 has 17 residues. CDR3 DNA: TGTGCCAGCAGCTTGGGAGTGACGGCTCCTGGGGCCAACGTCCTGACTTTC. Its translation is CASSLGVTAPGANVLTF.

J is TRBJ1-2 and V is TRBV7-9; 7 bases are shared with TRBD1. V lost 6 bases and J lost 4; bases outside the gene matches: 5. The CDR3 is made up of 13 amino acids. CDR1 and CDR2 from the germline V gene are SEHNR and FQNEAQ (reference sequence). CDR3 region: CASRSTGIYGYTF. CDR3 nucleotides: TGTGCCAGCAGATCGACAGGGATCTATGGCTACACCTTC.

The chain carries TRBV30 and TRBJ2-3; D is perhaps TRBD2 (6 bases). V lost 1 base, J lost 1 base, and 9 bases lay in between. Germline lookup yields CDR1 GTSNPN and CDR2 SVGIG (reference sequence). The CDR3 is made up of 14 amino acids. The CDR3 here is CAWSGLAGTDTQYF. CDR3 coding DNA: TGTGCCTGGAGTGGTTTAGCGGGCACAGATACGCAGTATTTT. The variable domain in full, with the rest retrieved from reference TRBV30 and TRBJ2-3, is SQTIHQWPATLVQPVGSPLSLECTVEGTSNPNLYWYRQAAGRGLQLLFYSVGIGQISSEVPQNLSASRPQDRQFILSSKKLLLSDSGFYLCAWSGLAGTDTQYFGPGTRLTVL.

V and J are TRBV30 and TRBJ2-1; D ambiguous. This CDR3 is built from 11 residues. From germline, CDR1 is GTSNPN and CDR2 SVGIG (reference sequence). Trimming pared 1 base from V and 3 bases from J, leaving 1 base between. CDR3 in amino acids: CAWSDYNEQFF. The DNA of the CDR3 is TGTGCCTGGAGTGACTACAATGAGCAGTTCTTC.

The chain uses TRBV2 and TRBJ2-3, with 9 bases identical to TRBD2. Trimming removed 3 bases from V and 3 bases from J; junction bases left unmatched: 7. CDR1 is SNHLY, CDR2 FYNNEI, per germline. The length of the CDR3 is 16 residues. The CDR3 DNA reads TGTGCCAGCAGTGAGGGTGGCGGGGGGGAAACAGATACGCAGTATTTT. Its protein product is CASSEGGGGETDTQYF. Together with reference TRBV2 and TRBJ2-3, the CDR3 gives the full variable domain: EPEVTQTPSHQVTQMGQEVILRCVPISNHLYFYWYRQILGQKVEFLVSFYNNEISEKSEIFDDQFSVERPDGSNFTLKIRSTKLEDSAMYFCASSEGGGGETDTQYFGPGTRLTVL.

The V gene is TRBV11-2, the J gene TRBJ2-7; D uncertain. Trimming removed 2 bases from V and 2 bases from J, with 10 bases in between. CDR1 is SGHAT, CDR2 FQNNGV, per germline. The CDR3 is 14 residues long. The DNA for the CDR3 is TGTGCCAGCAGCTTAAACGTCGGACCCTACGAGCAGTACTTC. Residues: CASSLNVGPYEQYF. The full variable domain, with the rest looked up from reference TRBV11-2 and TRBJ2-7, is EAGVAQSPRYKIIEKRQSVAFWCNPISGHATLYWYQQILGQGPKLLIQFQNNGVVDDSQLPKDRFSAERLKGVDSTLKIQPAKLEDSAVYLCASSLNVGPYEQYFGPGTRLTVT.

The V gene is TRBV6-6, the J gene TRBJ2-5, with 7 nucleotides matching TRBD2. CDR3 size: 13 residues. Trimming cost V 7 bases and J 2 bases; bases outside gene matches: 4. Germline V gene lookup returns CDR1 MNHNY and CDR2 SVGAGI (reference sequence). The CDR3 loop reads CASTLGGQETQYF. The CDR3 DNA reads TGTGCCAGCACGCTGGGGGGGCAAGAGACCCAGTACTTC.

This sequence joins TRBV7-3 and TRBJ2-2; 8 bases line up with TRBD2. The V segment lost 3 bases and the J segment 3 bases; nucleotides outside the gene matches: 3. This CDR3 has 15 amino acids. CDR1 and CDR2 (germline): SGHTA, FQGTGA. CDR3 DNA: TGTGCCAGCAGCTTGGGCGGGGGGTACACCGGGGAGCTGTTTTTT. It codes for CASSLGGGYTGELFF.

V is TRBV5-5 and J is TRBJ2-5, with 8 bases matching TRBD2. The V segment lost 4 bases and the J segment 5 bases; nucleotides outside the gene matches: 10. CDR3 size: 15 residues. Per the germline V gene, CDR1 is SGHKS and CDR2 is YYEKEE (reference sequence). This CDR3 reads CASSRTSTGVETQYF. CDR3 bases: TGTGCCAGCAGCCGGACTAGCACCGGGGTGGAGACCCAGTACTTC.

The chain carries TRBV2 and TRBJ1-2, with D hard to call. CDR3 length: 13 residues. Per germline, CDR1 SNHLY and CDR2 FYNNEI. V gave up 6 bases and J gave up 8 bases, with 16 bases separating them. The CDR3 DNA follows: TGTGCCAGCAGGGAGGACGGCTTGTTAGGCTACACCTTC. This encodes CASREDGLLGYTF.

This chain joins TRBV6-6 and TRBJ1-2; D might be TRBD1 (6 bases). CDR3 length: 14 residues. Deletions cut 7 bases from V and 1 base from J, with 13 bases between. CDR1 is MNHNY and CDR2 is SVGAGI in the germline V gene (reference sequence). This chain's CDR3 is CASIRDTLNYGYTF. The CDR3 nucleotides are TGTGCCAGCATCCGGGACACTCTTAACTATGGCTACACCTTC.

The rearrangement links TRBV2 to TRBJ2-1; D call uncertain. The CDR3 has 15 amino acids. Germline CDR1 and CDR2: SNHLY and FYNNEI. Deletions cut 3 bases from V and 1 base from J, with 10 bases between. CDR3 sequence (DNA): TGTGCCAGCAGTGATGGGCAGCTATCCTACAATGAGCAGTTCTTC. This encodes CASSDGQLSYNEQFF.

The chain is built from TRBV4-1 and TRBJ2-7; tentatively, D is TRBD1 (5 bases). CDR1 is MGHRA and CDR2 is YSYEKL in the germline V gene. Trimming pared 1 base from V and 7 bases from J, leaving 17 bases between. This CDR3 contains 15 residues. The CDR3 protein is CASSQVSGLMREQYF. Written as DNA, the CDR3 is TGCGCCAGCAGCCAAGTCTCAGGGTTGATGAGGGAGCAGTACTTC.

The chain links TRBV9 to TRBJ1-1; tentatively, D is TRBD1 (5 bases). The CDR3 has 13 amino acids. Between the trimmed V and J ends, which lost 0 bases and 8 bases, there was a span of 11 bases. CDR1 and CDR2 from the germline V gene are SGDLS and YYNGEE. The CDR3: CASSVESQGEAFF. In DNA, the CDR3 is TGTGCCAGCAGCGTAGAGTCCCAGGGAGAAGCTTTCTTT.

This chain uses TRBV7-9 with TRBJ1-1; D gene ambiguous. The germline CDR1 and CDR2 sequences are SEHNR and FQNEAQ (reference sequence). The length of the CDR3 is 13 residues. Trimming stripped 5 bases from V and 3 bases from J, with 10 bases between. CDR3 loop: CASSLPGDTEAFF. CDR3 DNA: TGTGCCAGCAGCCTCCCCGGGGACACTGAAGCTTTCTTT.

The chain uses TRBV30 and TRBJ2-3; 7 bases align to TRBD2. Germline V gene data show CDR1 as GTSNPN and CDR2 as SVGIG (reference sequence). This CDR3 has 13 amino acids. Trimming cost V 0 bases and J 4 bases; bases outside gene matches: 1. The CDR3: CAWSVRGADTQYF. CDR3 in DNA: TGTGCCTGGAGTGTACGGGGGGCAGATACGCAGTATTTT.

This chain joins TRBV4-2 and TRBJ1-1; D is possibly TRBD1 (6 bases). The germline gives CDR1 LGHNA, CDR2 YNFKEQ. This CDR3 region has 12 residues. The V gene lost 4 bases and the J gene lost 6 bases, with 9 bases spanning the gap. In DNA, the CDR3 is TGTGCCAGCAGCCCAGGGGAAGCTGAAGCTTTCTTT. Its protein product is CASSPGEAEAFF.

The chain joins TRBV6-5 to TRBJ1-5; tentatively, D is TRBD1 (5 bases). Between the trimmed V and J ends, which lost 6 bases and 3 bases, there was a span of 12 bases. Germline assignment: CDR1 MNHEY and CDR2 SVGAGI. This CDR3 region has 14 residues. The CDR3 bases are TGTGCCAGCAGCCTGACAGCTTACAATCAGCCCCAGCATTTT. As protein: CASSLTAYNQPQHF.

This clone is medium-sized within its sample. This chain links TRBV5-8 with TRBJ1-1; D is unclear. This CDR3 has 14 residues. Looked up from germline, CDR1 is SGHTS and CDR2 is YDEGEE. V shed 0 bases and J shed 4 bases, with 10 bases lying between them. This CDR3 is CASSLVGRATEAFF. CDR3 in DNA: TGTGCCAGCAGCTTGGTTGGGAGGGCCACTGAAGCTTTCTTT.